The 10 T cell receptor beta chains reported below all come from one sample, sequenced in a study of shared clonotypes between healthy human individuals. Generated by immunoSEQ multiplex PCR, the TCRdb table keeps only in-frame clones and is missing some. The sample contains about 2.3 million clones, 80% to 95% of which appear only once. The sequencing sample was made of naive CD4+ T cells from PBMCs. The sample's subset: CD45RA+ positively selected. The receptors originated from a man aged 18 to 29 in good health. Some clones in this sample may be carry-over from other donors' samples.

The CDR3, as DNA: TGTGCCAGCAGCCCTAGGGGGGACACTGAAGCTTTCTTT. It yields the protein CASSPRGDTEAFF. The chain employs TRBV9 and TRBJ1-1, with D perhaps matching TRBD1 (6 bases). The CDR3 is 13 residues long. Germline V lookup: CDR1 SGDLS, CDR2 YYNGEE. Deletions cut 4 bases from V and 3 bases from J, with 10 bases between.

The chain links TRBV5-1 to TRBJ1-4, with D uncertain. Germline loops: CDR1 SGHRS, CDR2 YFSETQ. The CDR3 covers 14 residues. Trimming pared 0 bases from V and 6 bases from J, leaving 9 bases between. The CDR3 protein is CASSLVSTDEKLFF. The CDR3 DNA reads TGCGCCAGCAGCTTGGTATCCACCGATGAAAAACTGTTTTTT.

The chain joins TRBV5-4 to TRBJ2-1; TRBD2 is a possible D gene (6 bases). The CDR3 is made up of 16 amino acids. The germline V gene encodes CDR1 SGHNT and CDR2 YYREEE (reference sequence). Trimming pared 4 bases from V and 10 bases from J, leaving 24 bases between. CDR3 coding DNA: TGTGCCAGCAGCCAAAACGTCGGGACTCCCGTTGCGGAGCAGTTCTTC. Its protein product is CASSQNVGTPVAEQFF.

J is TRBJ2-2 and V is TRBV27, with D unclear. V was pared by 0 bases and J by 5 bases, with 16 bases between. This CDR3 comprises 17 residues. Germline assignment: CDR1 MNHEY and CDR2 SMNVEV (reference sequence). The CDR3 coding sequence is TGTGCCAGCAGTTTATCGAGGACCCTAAGTCGAACCGGGGAGCTGTTTTTT. Translated, it gives CASSLSRTLSRTGELFF.

Notes on this clone: This sample includes further DNA sequences coding for the same CDR3. This CDR3 reads CASSLGLSGNTIYF. In DNA form, the CDR3 reads TGTGCCAGCAGCCTCGGCCTCTCTGGAAACACCATATATTTT. The rearrangement uses TRBV7-2 and TRBJ1-3; D is uncertain. The germline V gene has CDR1 SGHTA and CDR2 FQGNSA. The CDR3 runs 14 residues. V lost 5 bases and J 0 bases, leaving 8 bases between the germline ends.

The chain recombines TRBV27 with TRBJ1-5, with TRBD1 as a possible D gene (6 bases). The CDR3 extends over 15 amino acids. Germline V gene sequence: CDR1 MNHEY, CDR2 SMNVEV (reference sequence). V was trimmed by 4 bases and J by 0 bases, leaving 10 bases between them. The CDR3, as DNA: TGTGCCAGCAGTTCCGGACAGATTAGCAATCAGCCCCAGCATTTT. Translation gives CASSSGQISNQPQHF.

This chain uses TRBV23-1 with TRBJ1-5, with unresolved D. TRBV23-1 falls under the ORF class, with uncertain function. The V end was cut by 4 bases, the J end by 7 bases, with 11 bases between. The CDR3 is made up of 13 amino acids. The CDR3 region has the DNA TGCGCCAGCAGTCGATGGACGAGGCAGCCCCAGCATTTT. It encodes CASSRWTRQPQHF.

The rearrangement links TRBV7-9 to TRBJ1-6; a weak D match, TRBD1 (5 bases). The germline V gene has CDR1 SEHNR and CDR2 FQNEAQ (reference sequence). V lost 7 bases, J lost 9 bases, and 22 bases lay in between. The CDR3 runs to 16 residues. For the CDR3, the DNA is TGTGCCAGCAACCAACTGGGGGGACCTGGGGCTTCACCCCTCCACTTT. It yields the protein CASNQLGGPGASPLHF.

CDR3 sequence: CASSVEAAAYVGNTIYF. CDR3 in DNA: TGTGCCAGCAGCGTAGAAGCGGCGGCCTACGTCGGAAACACCATATATTTT. The chain is built from TRBV9 and TRBJ1-3, with D unclear. Germline CDR1 SGDLS, CDR2 YYNGEE. Trimming pared 0 bases from V and 4 bases from J, leaving 17 bases between. This CDR3 region has 17 residues.

V is TRBV30 and J is TRBJ2-7; unclear D gene. The V end lost 4 bases, the J end lost 7 bases, and 11 bases lay between the germline ends. The germline V gene encodes CDR1 GTSNPN and CDR2 SVGIG (reference sequence). The CDR3 covers 11 residues. CDR3 region: CAWTSAWEQYF. In DNA form, the CDR3 reads TGTGCCTGGACCTCGGCTTGGGAGCAGTACTTC.